This T cell receptor (beta chain) was identified during a study of T cell responses to AZD1222 COVID-19 vaccine. General study points: Females outnumbered males among donors, who were mostly white British; clonal diversity was possibly underestimated. Spike regions recognized by vaccine-associated CD4 TCRs spanned the protein, led by 160-218 and 743-854.

As regards this clone: Its antigen is currently unknown.

TCRdb keeps only in-frame clones here, not all; method: immunoSEQ multiplex PCR. The table has about 140,000 clones, approximately 91% seen once. CDR3 size: 17 residues. Germline V gene data show CDR1 as SNHLY and CDR2 as FYNNEI. The J segment lost 7 bases and the V segment lost 3 bases, leaving 6 bases of the junction unmatched. The TCR comes from an adult in good health. This chain links TRBV2 with TRBJ2-1, with 16 bases identical to TRBD2. The sample was peripheral blood, taken on day 0 of AZD1222 vaccination. The CDR3 DNA reads as TGTGCCAGCAGTGATGGGACTAGCGGGGGGGCCCCTAATGAGCAGTTCTTC. The encoded protein is CASSDGTSGGAPNEQFF.